The 26 T cell receptor beta chains reported below all come from one sample, sequenced in a study of CD8 T cells in Susac syndrome. The RNA input was about 0.5 to 1 ug, and it was reverse transcribed with random hexamers. In TCRdb, the immunoSEQ multiplex PCR reads were re-called with MiXCR into one record per CDR3 protein. This table holds 200,000 to 250,000 distinct CDR3 sequences, over 85% found once. Sequencing input: CD4+ T cells from PBMCs. Every receptor here comes from a human donor with multiple sclerosis.

The V gene is TRBV28, the J gene TRBJ1-3, with 8 bases lining up with TRBD1. The germline V gene encodes CDR1 MDHEN and CDR2 SYDVKM. J was trimmed by 2 bases and V by 4 bases; bases with no gene match: 7. The CDR3 length is 16 residues. CDR3: CASSSPGTGAGNTIYF. The CDR3 DNA reads TGTGCCAGCAGTTCTCCTGGGACAGGAGCTGGAAACACCATATATTTT. The whole variable domain, filled in from reference TRBV28 and TRBJ1-3, reads DVKVTQSSRYLVKRTGEKVFLECVQDMDHENMFWYRQDPGLGLRLIYFSYDVKMKEKGDIPEGYSVSREKKERFSLILESASTNQTSMYLCASSSPGTGAGNTIYFGEGSWLTVV.

The CDR3 sequence is CASSPRRVQPQHF. CDR3 nucleotides: TGTGCCAGCAGTCCTCGCCGGGTGCAGCCCCAGCATTTT. The rearrangement joins TRBV12-3 or TRBV12-4 to TRBJ1-5; D unresolved. This CDR3 has 13 residues. Trimming took off 5 bases at V and 7 bases at J, with 12 bases between the two ends.

Only a few counts were recorded for this clonotype. The V and J genes are TRBV9 and TRBJ1-2, with D unclear. From germline, CDR1 is SGDLS and CDR2 YYNGEE. V lost 4 bases and J 1 base, leaving 8 bases between the germline ends. This CDR3 contains 13 residues. CDR3 sequence (DNA): TGTGCCAGCAGCCCGGAGGTTAACTATGGCTACACCTTC. Encoded protein: CASSPEVNYGYTF.

J is TRBJ2-3 and V is TRBV20-1; tentatively, D is TRBD1 (6 bases). Germline values: CDR1 DFQATT, CDR2 SNEGSKA (reference sequence). The ends were cut back, 0 bases at V and 1 base at J, with 11 bases in the middle. The CDR3 totals 15 residues. The DNA for the CDR3 is TGCAGTGCTAGAGATCCGGCAGGGGGCACAGATACGCAGTATTTT. This codes for CSARDPAGGTDTQYF.

The J gene is TRBJ2-7, the V gene TRBV18, with TRBD1 matching 8 bases. Germline V gives CDR1 KGHSH, CDR2 LQKENI. The CDR3 is made up of 13 amino acids. With 6 bases clipped from V and 4 bases from J, the junction kept 5 bases outside the gene matches. The CDR3 is CASSQGATYEQYF. CDR3 in DNA: TGTGCCAGCTCTCAGGGGGCTACTTACGAGCAGTACTTC.

This chain joins TRBV7-9 and TRBJ2-2; 7 positions agree with TRBD1. The CDR3 totals 14 residues. Germline V gene sequence: CDR1 SEHNR, CDR2 FQNEAQ (reference sequence). Trimming removed 6 bases from V and 4 bases from J; junction bases left unmatched: 5. CDR3 region: CASRGAGGTGELFF. Here the CDR3 DNA reads TGTGCCAGCAGAGGGGCAGGGGGCACCGGGGAGCTGTTTTTT.

The chain is built from TRBV5-6 and TRBJ1-4; the D gene is possibly TRBD1 (6 bases). Germline CDR1 and CDR2: SGHDT and YYEEEE. This CDR3 has 17 amino acids. Trimming removed 1 base at V and 0 bases at J, with 13 bases between. In DNA form, the CDR3 reads TGTGCCAGCAGCTTGAGGACAGTACTAACAACTAATGAAAAACTGTTTTTT. Amino acids: CASSLRTVLTTNEKLFF.

The chain has TRBV12-3 or TRBV12-4 and TRBJ2-4; 10 positions match TRBD2. The CDR3 has 16 amino acids. J lost 5 bases, V lost 2 bases, and 6 bases had no gene match. For the CDR3, the DNA is TGTGCCAGCAGTTTAAGGCTAGCGGGGGCCCAAAACATTCAGTACTTC. Its translation is CASSLRLAGAQNIQYF.

J is TRBJ1-5 and V is TRBV9; D might be TRBD1 (6 bases). Trimming removed 3 bases at V and 4 bases at J, with 11 bases between. The germline V gene encodes CDR1 SGDLS and CDR2 YYNGEE. This CDR3 is 14 amino acids long. The CDR3 loop reads CASSAGQQNQPQHF. The CDR3, as DNA: TGTGCCAGCAGCGCGGGACAACAGAATCAGCCCCAGCATTTT.

Here the CDR3 reads CASSPDSPNQPQHF. CDR3 nucleotide sequence: TGTGCCAGCAGCCCGGACAGCCCCAATCAGCCCCAGCATTTT. This rearrangement joins TRBV12-3 or TRBV12-4 to TRBJ1-5; TRBD1 might be the D (6 bases). CDR3 length: 14 amino acids. The V end was cut by 6 bases, the J end by 3 bases, with 12 bases between.

The rearrangement joins TRBV7-9 to TRBJ2-3; D is ambiguous. Trimming removed 4 bases at V and 0 bases at J, with 11 bases between. Looked up from germline, CDR1 is SEHNR and CDR2 is FQNEAQ (reference sequence). The length of the CDR3 is 15 residues. DNA of the CDR3: TGTGCCAGCAGCTCCCTAGGAGCAAGCACAGATACGCAGTATTTT. Protein sequence: CASSSLGASTDTQYF.

The V gene is TRBV9, the J gene TRBJ2-2; D is perhaps TRBD2 (5 bases). The CDR3 is made up of 14 amino acids. The V end was cut by 2 bases, the J end by 8 bases, with 13 bases between. Germline CDR1 reads SGDLS; CDR2 reads YYNGEE. The CDR3 reads CASSVTASSGELFF. In DNA, the CDR3 is TGTGCCAGCAGCGTGACCGCTAGCTCTGGGGAGCTGTTTTTT.

The rearrangement uses TRBV9 and TRBJ2-7; D remains unclear. The CDR3 covers 11 residues. V dropped 4 bases and J dropped 4 bases, with 6 bases sitting between them. Germline lookup yields CDR1 SGDLS and CDR2 YYNGEE. CDR3 region: CASSRNYEQYV. In nucleotides, the CDR3 is TGTGCCAGCAGCCGGAATTACGAGCAGTACGTC.

This CDR3 is CASSERKAGNYNEQFF. CDR3 bases: TGTGCCAGCAGTGAACGGAAGGCGGGGAACTACAATGAGCAGTTCTTC. The gene calls are TRBV6-1 and TRBJ2-1; D perhaps matches TRBD2 (6 bases). Germline loops: CDR1 MNHNS, CDR2 SASEGT. The ends were cut back, 2 bases at V and 3 bases at J, with 14 bases in the middle. CDR3 size: 16 residues.

J is TRBJ2-1 and V is TRBV2; D is unclear. Trimming stripped 6 bases from V and 9 bases from J, with 9 bases between. Germline CDR1 SNHLY, CDR2 FYNNEI. CDR3 length: 11 residues. CDR3 sequence: CASRAYAEQFF. The CDR3 nucleotides read TGTGCCAGCAGAGCCTACGCTGAGCAGTTCTTC.

The chain recombines TRBV14 with TRBJ1-2; 9 nucleotides align to TRBD1. Per the germline V gene, CDR1 is SGHDN and CDR2 is FVKESK. There are 15 residues in the CDR3. With V trimmed by 6 bases and J by 3 bases, 8 bases remained unmatched. CDR3 in amino acids: CASRTGTGSDYGYTF. In DNA, the CDR3 is TGTGCCAGCAGAACCGGGACAGGGTCCGACTATGGCTACACCTTC.

V usage is TRBV5-1 and J usage is TRBJ2-2, with D unresolved. CDR1 is SGHRS and CDR2 is YFSETQ in the germline V gene. The CDR3 length is 13 residues. Trimming removed 0 bases from V and 8 bases from J, with 8 bases in between. The CDR3 DNA reads as TGCGCCAGCAGCTTGGACCGCCCAGGGGAGCTGTTTTTT. This gives the protein CASSLDRPGELFF.

The chain combines TRBV3-1 with TRBJ1-1, with 8 positions matching TRBD1. Per the germline V gene, CDR1 is LGHDT and CDR2 is YNNKEL (reference sequence). The CDR3 consists of 13 residues. The V segment lost 1 base and the J segment 7 bases; nucleotides outside the gene matches: 2. This CDR3 is CASSQGTGIEAFF. In DNA form, the CDR3 reads TGTGCCAGCAGCCAAGGGACAGGGATTGAAGCTTTCTTT.

This clonotype was found a few times. V and J are TRBV30 and TRBJ1-2; a weak D match, TRBD1 (6 bases). Germline lookup yields CDR1 GTSNPN and CDR2 SVGIG (reference sequence). V dropped 4 bases and J dropped 2 bases, with 8 bases sitting between them. This CDR3 spans 12 amino acids. The CDR3 loop is CAWTQGNYGYTF. The CDR3 DNA sequence: TGTGCCTGGACGCAGGGGAACTATGGCTACACCTTC.

This chain joins TRBV30 and TRBJ2-5; TRBD2 matches 14 bases. Germline CDR1 GTSNPN, CDR2 SVGIG (reference sequence). V was pared by 0 bases and J by 2 bases, with 8 bases of the junction left unmatched. The CDR3 has 18 amino acids. The CDR3 region has the DNA TGTGCCTGGAGTGTACGGACTAGCGGGAGGCCCCTTCAAGAGACCCAGTACTTC. This encodes CAWSVRTSGRPLQETQYF.

The chain links TRBV11-2 to TRBJ2-2; the match to TRBD2 covers 8 bases. Germline V gives CDR1 SGHAT, CDR2 FQNNGV. The CDR3 runs 18 residues. The J segment lost 3 bases and the V segment lost 1 base, leaving 10 bases of the junction unmatched. The CDR3 loop reads CASSLVLPGAGDTGELFF. CDR3 in DNA: TGTGCCAGCAGCTTAGTCCTACCCGGAGCGGGAGACACCGGGGAGCTGTTTTTT.

This chain joins TRBV9 and TRBJ1-1; perhaps TRBD1 as D (5 bases). Germline assignment: CDR1 SGDLS and CDR2 YYNGEE. V was shortened by 4 bases and J by 5 bases, with 18 bases between the two germline ends. This CDR3 comprises 15 residues. The CDR3 DNA follows: TGTGCCAGCAGCACAGCCGGGGACCCTCTGACTGAAGCTTTCTTT. Translating gives CASSTAGDPLTEAFF.

The chain joins TRBV27 to TRBJ1-5; TRBD1 aligns across 8 bases. Germline CDR1 reads MNHEY; CDR2 reads SMNVEV (reference sequence). The CDR3 is 15 amino acids. Trimming took 5 bases from V and 4 from J; bases not matched to a gene: 7. For the CDR3, the DNA is TGTGCCAGCAGTGGGGACAGGAGGGGAAATCAGCCCCAGCATTTT. This encodes CASSGDRRGNQPQHF.

The rearrangement uses TRBV3-1 and TRBJ1-1; maybe TRBD1 (5 bases). Between the trimmed V and J ends, which lost 0 bases and 4 bases, there was a span of 9 bases. This CDR3 is 14 amino acids long. CDR1 is LGHDT and CDR2 is YNNKEL in the germline V gene (reference sequence). The CDR3: CASSQDPGITEAFF. Written as DNA, the CDR3 is TGTGCCAGCAGCCAAGACCCAGGGATCACTGAAGCTTTCTTT.

The chain carries TRBV6-5 and TRBJ1-6; 7 bases fit TRBD1. V shed 6 bases, J shed 9 bases, and the junction held 11 bases outside the gene matches. Germline V CDR1 and CDR2: MNHEY, SVGAGI. The CDR3 is 15 amino acids. The CDR3 spells CASSATGAGSSPLHF. CDR3 nucleotides: TGTGCCAGCAGCGCCACAGGGGCAGGGAGTTCACCCCTCCACTTT.

This clonotype was detected only a few times. The V gene is TRBV20-1, the J gene TRBJ2-5; D may correspond to TRBD1 or TRBD2 (5 bases each). This CDR3 comprises 13 residues. V gave up 5 bases and J gave up 5 bases, with 15 bases separating them. Germline lookup yields CDR1 DFQATT and CDR2 SNEGSKA (reference sequence). In nucleotides, the CDR3 is TGCAGTGCTCCTTGGACGGGGACGGAGACCCAGTACTTC. This gives the protein CSAPWTGTETQYF.